This TCR beta chain was recorded in a study of cytomegalovirus exposure and HLA in healthy donors. Overall study: In a previous analysis, 110 million or so unique TCR beta sequences were found from 170 million or so T cells. Study observations and caveats: It has been reported that TCR beta sequences accurately predicted the HLA-A and HLA-B alleles of most subjects. Rare TCR sequences predominated, though certain public TCRs were found in many donors.

Note on this clone: What it binds is unknown.

With 60 Vbeta and 13 Jbeta primers, the PCR was carried out. TCRdb's copy holds only in-frame clones and misses some; the assay was immunoSEQ multiplex PCR. This table has more than 150,000 clones, over 70% appearing once. V lost 1 base to trimming and J lost 0 bases; unmatched junction nucleotides: 5. Per the germline V gene, CDR1 is SGHKS and CDR2 is YYEKEE (reference sequence). This CDR3 comprises 16 residues. The chain couples TRBV5-5 to TRBJ2-7, with TRBD1 matching 9 bases. Specimen: PBMCs. The source is a woman in her 30s in good health and CMV-seronegative. CDR3: CASSLPGQGLSYEQYF. CDR3 DNA sequence: TGTGCCAGCAGCTTGCCGGGACAGGGCCTCTCCTACGAGCAGTACTTC. Combining the CDR3 with reference TRBV5-5 and TRBJ2-7 gives the whole variable domain DAGVTQSPTHLIKTRGQQVTLRCSPISGHKSVSWYQQVLGQGPQFIFQYYEKEERGRGNFPDRFSARQFPNYSSELNVNALLLGDSALYLCASSLPGQGLSYEQYFGPGTRLTVT.